The rows below give T cell receptor beta chains drawn from one sample of a study of monozygotic twins with inflammatory bowel disease. TCRdb re-called the 5' RACE reads; one entry per CDR3 protein, DNA not given. The sample's table shows about 150,000 distinct CDR3 sequences. The source material was blood. Every receptor here comes from a human donor with ulcerative colitis or Crohn's disease, or a healthy co-twin of an affected twin (not recorded which). The CDR3 runs from the conserved cysteine through the conserved F or W. Fields, in order: clone size, V gene, J gene, CDR3 protein. Not all rows give a size; the values are once, few, many and, for expanded clones, a class.

clone_size: -; v_call: TRBV3-1; j_call: TRBJ2-1; cdr3_aa: CASSQVAFEQFF
clone_size: -; v_call: TRBV2; j_call: TRBJ2-2; cdr3_aa: CASRVFSGTGELFF
clone_size: -; v_call: TRBV28; j_call: TRBJ2-3; cdr3_aa: CASTTYIGTSGEGPADTQYF
clone_size: -; v_call: TRBV5-1; j_call: TRBJ1-1; cdr3_aa: CASSDGANTEAFF
clone_size: -; v_call: TRBV4-2; j_call: TRBJ2-7; cdr3_aa: CASSQGTGQGIHEQYF
clone_size: -; v_call: TRBV7-2; j_call: TRBJ2-7; cdr3_aa: CASTPKRLAVYEQYF
clone_size: -; v_call: TRBV5-1; j_call: TRBJ2-2; cdr3_aa: CASSFSRAGELFF
clone_size: -; v_call: TRBV7-6; j_call: TRBJ2-1; cdr3_aa: CASSPFAGSSSYNEQFF
clone_size: -; v_call: TRBV5-1; j_call: TRBJ2-2; cdr3_aa: CASSLPGQGTHTGELFF
clone_size: -; v_call: TRBV5-1; j_call: TRBJ2-2; cdr3_aa: CASSLLVVPSLTGELFF
clone_size: -; v_call: TRBV20-1; j_call: TRBJ2-7; cdr3_aa: CSAKPGASGFYEQYF
clone_size: -; v_call: TRBV5-4; j_call: TRBJ2-5; cdr3_aa: CASSPREAGQETQYF
clone_size: -; v_call: TRBV5-1; j_call: TRBJ2-7; cdr3_aa: CASSLRTGVTEQYF
clone_size: -; v_call: TRBV6-6; j_call: TRBJ1-5; cdr3_aa: CASSGGNQPQHF
clone_size: -; v_call: TRBV9; j_call: TRBJ2-1; cdr3_aa: CASSVQQVVVNEQFF
clone_size: -; v_call: TRBV27; j_call: TRBJ1-2; cdr3_aa: CASSEDRGNGYTF
clone_size: -; v_call: TRBV10-3; j_call: TRBJ1-1; cdr3_aa: CASGDRELNTEAFF
clone_size: -; v_call: TRBV2; j_call: TRBJ1-2; cdr3_aa: CAAEEGGKDGYTF
clone_size: -; v_call: TRBV5-1; j_call: TRBJ1-2; cdr3_aa: CASSLGALSYGYTF
clone_size: -; v_call: TRBV20-1; j_call: TRBJ1-3; cdr3_aa: CSARDPQGLGNTIYF
clone_size: -; v_call: TRBV7-9; j_call: TRBJ1-1; cdr3_aa: CASSFSPGGTEAFF
clone_size: -; v_call: TRBV13; j_call: TRBJ1-1; cdr3_aa: CASSPRRNTEAFF
clone_size: -; v_call: TRBV6-2/TRBV6-3; j_call: TRBJ1-5; cdr3_aa: CASRSFWPQHF
clone_size: -; v_call: TRBV5-1; j_call: TRBJ2-7; cdr3_aa: CASYSGRDSYEQYF
clone_size: -; v_call: TRBV7-9; j_call: TRBJ1-2; cdr3_aa: CASSLQPRRGNGYTF
clone_size: -; v_call: TRBV4-3; j_call: TRBJ2-3; cdr3_aa: CASSHTPGGNTQYF
clone_size: -; v_call: TRBV5-1; j_call: TRBJ1-1; cdr3_aa: CASSPGGGTEAFF
clone_size: -; v_call: TRBV24-1; j_call: TRBJ2-7; cdr3_aa: CATSSPAGPEEQYF
clone_size: -; v_call: TRBV28; j_call: TRBJ1-1; cdr3_aa: CASSLQQTGPDF
clone_size: -; v_call: TRBV20-1; j_call: TRBJ2-7; cdr3_aa: CSALPGAGGYEQYF
clone_size: -; v_call: TRBV6-2/TRBV6-3; j_call: TRBJ1-1; cdr3_aa: CASSHPPRYTEAFF
clone_size: -; v_call: TRBV29-1; j_call: TRBJ1-2; cdr3_aa: CSARTGGMGGYTF
clone_size: -; v_call: TRBV5-1; j_call: TRBJ2-5; cdr3_aa: CASSLFNGGETQYF
clone_size: -; v_call: TRBV20-1; j_call: TRBJ2-3; cdr3_aa: CSPLLAGGDTQYF
clone_size: -; v_call: TRBV6-5; j_call: TRBJ2-7; cdr3_aa: CASSSLAGEQYF
clone_size: -; v_call: TRBV9; j_call: TRBJ2-1; cdr3_aa: CASSASTPGLAGPDSYNEQFF
clone_size: -; v_call: TRBV6-1; j_call: TRBJ2-1; cdr3_aa: CASLGTRNNEQFF
clone_size: -; v_call: TRBV20-1; j_call: TRBJ1-4; cdr3_aa: CSAEGGVFNEKLFF
clone_size: -; v_call: TRBV19; j_call: TRBJ2-3; cdr3_aa: CASKGREFPDTQYF
clone_size: medium-sized; v_call: TRBV12-3/TRBV12-4; j_call: TRBJ2-3; cdr3_aa: CASSRGLAPTDTQYF
clone_size: -; v_call: TRBV20-1; j_call: TRBJ2-7; cdr3_aa: CRARGLTIYEQYF
clone_size: -; v_call: TRBV7-9; j_call: TRBJ2-1; cdr3_aa: CASSFLAGGLGEQFF
clone_size: -; v_call: TRBV19; j_call: TRBJ2-2; cdr3_aa: CASSPGQGITGELFF
clone_size: -; v_call: TRBV9; j_call: TRBJ2-7; cdr3_aa: CASSALAGGAYEQYF
clone_size: -; v_call: TRBV25-1; j_call: TRBJ1-1; cdr3_aa: CASTRQGDTEAFF
clone_size: -; v_call: TRBV10-3; j_call: TRBJ2-3; cdr3_aa: CAISGEAEDTQYF
clone_size: -; v_call: TRBV5-1; j_call: TRBJ2-5; cdr3_aa: CASSESGEVQETQYF
clone_size: medium-sized; v_call: TRBV7-3; j_call: TRBJ1-3; cdr3_aa: CASSIDPSSGNTIYF
clone_size: -; v_call: TRBV3-1; j_call: TRBJ2-1; cdr3_aa: CASSQAGTSGSNEQFF
clone_size: -; v_call: TRBV5-5; j_call: TRBJ1-5; cdr3_aa: CASSLEGAHGQPQHF
clone_size: -; v_call: TRBV12-3/TRBV12-4; j_call: TRBJ1-5; cdr3_aa: CASSPMPGTRRNQPQHF
clone_size: -; v_call: TRBV5-6; j_call: TRBJ2-5; cdr3_aa: CASSLEVGFGETQYF
clone_size: -; v_call: TRBV11-1; j_call: TRBJ2-7; cdr3_aa: CASSLAGLAGTTRGYEQYF
clone_size: -; v_call: TRBV4-2; j_call: TRBJ2-1; cdr3_aa: CASSQINEQFF